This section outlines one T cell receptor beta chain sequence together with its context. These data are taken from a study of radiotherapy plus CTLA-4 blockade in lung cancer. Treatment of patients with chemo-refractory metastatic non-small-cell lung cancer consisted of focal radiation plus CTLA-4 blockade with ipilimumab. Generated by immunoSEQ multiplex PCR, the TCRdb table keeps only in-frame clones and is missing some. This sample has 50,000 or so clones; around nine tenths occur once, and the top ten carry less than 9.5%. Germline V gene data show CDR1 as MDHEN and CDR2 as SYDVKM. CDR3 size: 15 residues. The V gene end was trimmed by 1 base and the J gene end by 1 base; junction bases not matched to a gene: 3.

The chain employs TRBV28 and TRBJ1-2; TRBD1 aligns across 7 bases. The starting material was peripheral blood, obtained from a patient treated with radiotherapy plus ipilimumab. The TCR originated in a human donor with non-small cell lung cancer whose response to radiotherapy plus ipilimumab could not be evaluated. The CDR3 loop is CASSLYPGGNYGYTF. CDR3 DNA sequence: TGTGCCAGCAGTTTATATCCAGGGGGTAACTATGGCTACACCTTC.